The 23 T cell receptor beta chains listed next were all sequenced from one sample in a study of T-cell reconstitution after alpha-beta-depleted transplantation in children. Molecular barcoding with unique molecular identifiers was used for the TCRbeta library. TCRdb re-called the PCR reads through MiXCR, storing one row per CDR3 protein. This table holds under 850,000 distinct CDR3 sequences, around 14% found once. Here the sequenced sample was PBMCs, taken before TCRalphabeta/CD19-depleted stem cell transplant. The receptors derive from a girl aged 2 to 10 with congenital amegakaryocytic thrombocytopenia, due to receive a stem cell transplant.

This clonotype was observed many times. In DNA, the CDR3 is TGTGCCAGCAGTTACATCCAGACAGGGGTTGGCTACACCTTC. It is translated as CASSYIQTGVGYTF. The chain joins TRBV6-2 or TRBV6-3 to TRBJ1-2; 8 bases align to TRBD1. Losses at the gene ends were 2 bases for V and 7 bases for J; bases not matched to a gene: 6. The CDR3 is 14 amino acids. Germline V CDR1 and CDR2: MNHEY, SVGEGT.

Notes on this clonotype: A much larger clonotype is one base distant, so this may be a read error. V gene TRBV11-2 combines with J gene TRBJ1-4; the match to TRBD1 covers 7 bases. CDR3 size: 17 residues. V shed 6 bases, J shed 4 bases, and the junction held 14 bases outside the gene matches. Germline V CDR1 and CDR2: SGHAT, FQNNGV. The CDR3, as DNA: TGTGCCAGCAGTTCGTACAGGGGAGGGTCAAGTAATGAAAAACTGTTTTTT. Its translation: CASSSYRGGSSNEKLFF.

Concerning this clonotype: A far larger clone is only one base removed, so a read error is likely. The chain employs TRBV29-1 and TRBJ2-5; the D gene is possibly TRBD2 (5 bases). CDR1 and CDR2 (germline): SQVTM, ANQGSEA. The CDR3 is 10 amino acids. CDR3 coding DNA: TGCAGCGTTGGGGGAGAGACCCAGCACTTC. Translated, it gives CSVGGETQHF.

This chain uses TRBV6-2 or TRBV6-3 with TRBJ2-7; D uncertain. Trimming cost V 0 bases and J 7 bases, with 4 bases left between them. Per germline, CDR1 MNHEY and CDR2 SVGEGT. The CDR3 covers 11 residues. CDR3 nucleotide sequence: TGTGCCAGCAGTTACTCGACGGAGCAGTACTTC. Encoded protein: CASSYSTEQYF.

This clonotype was seen only a few times. This chain links TRBV11-1 with TRBJ1-1, with TRBD1 matching over 10 bases. The ends lost 8 bases at V and 0 bases at J; junction bases unmatched: 3. The CDR3 runs 14 residues. Germline V gives CDR1 SGHAT, CDR2 FQDESV (reference sequence). The CDR3 here is CASWDRGMNTEAFF. The CDR3 DNA reads TGTGCCAGCTGGGACAGGGGCATGAACACTGAAGCTTTCTTT.

This clonotype came up a few times. This rearrangement joins TRBV7-2 to TRBJ2-3; TRBD2 aligns across 16 bases. CDR1 is SGHTA, CDR2 FQGNSA, per germline. The V gene end was trimmed by 5 bases and the J gene end by 0 bases; junction bases not matched to a gene: 14. The CDR3 has 21 amino acids. The CDR3 region has the DNA TGTGCCAGCAGCGAGTACCCGGGACTAGCGGGAGGGCTCTCTAGCACAGATACGCAGTATTTT. Its protein is CASSEYPGLAGGLSSTDTQYF.

This clonotype occurred many times. The chain combines TRBV5-1 with TRBJ2-7; a weak D match, TRBD2 (6 bases). Germline CDR1 and CDR2: SGHRS and YFSETQ. There are 14 residues in the CDR3. Trimming shortened V by 0 bases and J by 2 bases, and 9 bases separated the two germline ends. In DNA, the CDR3 is TGCGCCAGCAGCTTGGGCGGGGATACCTACGAGCAGTACTTC. This gives the protein CASSLGGDTYEQYF.

This clonotype was counted a few times. The chain couples TRBV20-1 to TRBJ2-3; 9 bases are shared with TRBD2. Losses at the gene ends were 5 bases for V and 4 bases for J; bases not matched to a gene: 4. This CDR3 comprises 13 residues. Germline CDR1 is DFQATT and CDR2 is SNEGSKA (reference sequence). The CDR3, as DNA: TGCAGTGCTGTAGCGGGAGTACCAGATACGCAGTATTTT. Its translation is CSAVAGVPDTQYF.

Concerning this clonotype: A read error may be the cause here, since a much bigger clone is one base away. The V call is TRBV20-1, the J call TRBJ2-5; D may be TRBD2 (6 bases). CDR3 length: 17 residues. From germline, CDR1 is DFQATT and CDR2 SNEGSKA (reference sequence). The CDR3 loop reads CCAREMRSGVYQETQYF. The CDR3 DNA is TGCTGTGCTAGAGAAATGAGGTCGGGAGTGTACCAAGAGACCCAGTACTTC.

This clonotype has a count of ten or more. The V call is TRBV12-3 or TRBV12-4, the J call TRBJ2-7; D gene unclear. V was clipped by 3 bases and J by 5 bases, with 5 bases between them. The CDR3 has 11 residues. CDR3 sequence: CASSFGHEQYF. The CDR3 nucleotides read TGTGCCAGCAGTTTCGGCCACGAGCAGTACTTC.

This clonotype was detected many times. The chain links TRBV5-1 to TRBJ1-5; unclear D gene. Germline V gene sequence: CDR1 SGHRS, CDR2 YFSETQ. Trimming stripped 5 bases from V and 3 bases from J, with 12 bases between. The CDR3 loop spans 14 amino acids. CDR3 coding DNA: TGCGCCAGCAGTCCGGGAAGGACCAATCAGCCCCAGCATTTT. Translated: CASSPGRTNQPQHF.

A word on this clonotype: This may come from a read error, since a much larger clone is one base off. The chain links TRBV29-1 to TRBJ1-5, with D maybe TRBD2 (6 bases). The end of the DNA fits TRBJ2-3 better, so the J call may be wrong. CDR1 and CDR2 from the germline V gene are SQVTM and ANQGSEA. CDR3 length: 14 amino acids. The CDR3: CSVETEEEGQPQYF. CDR3 sequence (DNA): TGCAGCGTAGAAACAGAGGAGGAGGGTCAGCCCCAGTATTTT.

This clonotype has a handful of counts. The rearrangement links TRBV7-8 to TRBJ2-6, with D tentatively TRBD2 (5 bases). The CDR3 totals 10 residues. Germline V gene lookup returns CDR1 SGHVS and CDR2 FQNEAQ. Trimming removed 11 bases from V and 8 bases from J, with 7 bases in between. CDR3 in amino acids: CARGSNVLTF. For the CDR3, the DNA is TGTGCCCGAGGGTCCAACGTCCTGACTTTC.

The gene calls are TRBV12-3 or TRBV12-4 and TRBJ2-7; D is possibly TRBD2 (5 bases). V lost 5 bases, J lost 2 bases, and 16 bases lay in between. There are 15 residues in the CDR3. The CDR3 loop reads CASSTKGLGAYEQYF. Written as DNA, the CDR3 is TGTGCCAGCAGTACGAAAGGGCTCGGGGCCTACGAGCAGTACTTC.

The V and J genes are TRBV4-1 and TRBJ2-3; TRBD2 agrees at 8 bases. The germline CDR1 and CDR2 sequences are MGHRA and YSYEKL. Losses at the gene ends were 0 bases for V and 8 bases for J; bases not matched to a gene: 13. There are 17 residues in the CDR3. CDR3 region: CASSQDQGLELIVTQYF. The DNA of the CDR3 is TGCGCCAGCAGCCAAGATCAGGGACTAGAGCTAATTGTTACGCAGTATTTT.

This clonotype has at least ten counts. The chain carries TRBV7-9 and TRBJ2-2; 7 nucleotides agree with TRBD1. CDR1 and CDR2 from the germline V gene are SEHNR and FQNEAQ (reference sequence). CDR3 length: 17 residues. The V segment lost 2 bases and the J segment 2 bases; nucleotides outside the gene matches: 8. In DNA, the CDR3 is TGTGCCAGCAGCTTACAACAGGGGATCCCTAACACCGGGGAGCTGTTTTTT. Its protein is CASSLQQGIPNTGELFF.

There are a few counts of this clonotype. This may come from a read error, since a much larger clone is one base off. The chain links TRBV5-1 to TRBJ2-2, with 8 nucleotides matching TRBD1. V was pared by 0 bases and J by 1 base, with 2 bases of the junction left unmatched. This CDR3 is 16 amino acids long. Looked up from germline, CDR1 is SGHRS and CDR2 is YFSETQ. CDR3 in amino acids: CASSLAGTGNTGELFF. CDR3 nucleotides: TGCGCCAGCAGCTTGGCCGGGACAGGGAACACCGGGGAGCTGTTTTTT.

This clonotype showed up many times. The chain is built from TRBV28 and TRBJ2-7; D remains ambiguous. Germline V gene sequence: CDR1 MDHEN, CDR2 SYDVKM. The CDR3 contains 17 residues. Between the trimmed V and J ends, which lost 3 bases and 2 bases, there was a span of 20 bases. The CDR3 sequence is CASSLRRRQSKTYEQYF. The CDR3 nucleotides read TGTGCCAGCAGTTTGAGACGACGACAATCAAAGACCTACGAGCAGTACTTC.

Notes on this clonotype: A much larger clone lies one base from this, so it may be a read error. The chain joins TRBV5-1 to TRBJ2-2; TRBD1 might be the D (6 bases). From germline, CDR1 is SGHRS and CDR2 YFSETQ. The length of the CDR3 is 17 residues. V lost 1 base and J 4 bases, leaving 17 bases between the germline ends. CDR3 nucleotide sequence: TGCGCCAGCAGCTTGAGCTACCCGAACAGGGTCACCGGGGAGCTGTTTTTT. Residues: CASSLSYPNRVTGELFF.

The chain carries TRBV27 and TRBJ2-7; D is uncertain. With 6 bases removed from V and 3 bases from J, the gap between germline ends came to 9 bases. This CDR3 is 12 amino acids long. Germline V gene lookup returns CDR1 MNHEY and CDR2 SMNVEV (reference sequence). The DNA for the CDR3 is TGTGCCAGCAGGCCTCGGGTCTACGAGCAGTACTTC. Its protein product is CASRPRVYEQYF.

This clonotype was counted many times. The chain employs TRBV7-2 and TRBJ2-1; 9 bases line up with TRBD2. J gave up 5 bases and V 7 bases, and 12 bases lay outside the gene matches. The CDR3 loop spans 16 amino acids. CDR1 and CDR2 from the germline V gene are SGHTA and FQGNSA. DNA of the CDR3: TGTGCCAGCACTATACTAGGGACTAGCACAGACAATGAGCAGTTCTTC. Its protein product is CASTILGTSTDNEQFF.

In this sample, this clonotype turned up many times. The rearrangement joins TRBV9 to TRBJ2-3; either TRBD1 or TRBD2 may fit D (5 bases each). Trimming removed 2 bases at V and 0 bases at J, with 13 bases between. Germline CDR1 SGDLS, CDR2 YYNGEE. The CDR3 has 16 amino acids. CDR3 DNA sequence: TGTGCCAGCAGCGTCCCCGGGACGTCTAGCACAGATACGCAGTATTTT. Protein product: CASSVPGTSSTDTQYF. Filled out from reference TRBV9 and TRBJ2-3, the complete variable domain reads DSGVTQTPKHLITATGQRVTLRCSPRSGDLSVYWYQQSLDQGLQFLIQYYNGEERAKGNILERFSAQQFPDLHSELNLSSLELGDSALYFCASSVPGTSSTDTQYFGPGTRLTVL.

This clonotype was seen only a few times. The genes are TRBV18 and TRBJ2-7; TRBD1 matches at 7 bases. The CDR3 is 13 amino acids. Trimming took 6 bases from V and 5 from J; bases not matched to a gene: 7. Germline V gene lookup returns CDR1 KGHSH and CDR2 LQKENI. The CDR3 DNA is TGTGCCAGCTCGCGTCATCAGGGGGACGAGCAGTACTTC. Translated: CASSRHQGDEQYF.